Following are 10 T cell receptor beta chains from one sample sequenced in a study of shared clonotypes between healthy human individuals. Generated by immunoSEQ multiplex PCR, the TCRdb table keeps only in-frame clones and is missing some. The table shows approximately 640,000 clones, with roughly 70% occurring only once. What was sequenced was memory CD4+ T cells sorted from blood. Specified subset: CD45RA-negative fraction. The receptors were gathered from a woman aged 30 to 39 in good health.

As DNA, the CDR3 is TGTGCCAGCAGTTTTCCAGGGAACTATGGCTACACCTTC. Translation gives CASSFPGNYGYTF. The V call is TRBV28, the J call TRBJ1-2; perhaps TRBD1 as D (5 bases). This CDR3 has 13 amino acids. Germline CDR1 reads MDHEN; CDR2 reads SYDVKM. The V and J ends lost 3 bases and 2 bases respectively, with 7 bases between them.

This clone occurred once. The V and J genes are TRBV27 and TRBJ1-4; TRBD1 is a possible D gene (6 bases). The CDR3 has 13 amino acids. Trimming pared 5 bases from V and 8 bases from J, leaving 12 bases between. Per the germline V gene, CDR1 is MNHEY and CDR2 is SMNVEV (reference sequence). The CDR3 region is CASSHRVGEKLFF. CDR3 nucleotide sequence: TGTGCCAGCAGTCACAGGGTCGGGGAAAAACTGTTTTTT.

On this clone: A read error may account for a junction end that differs from germline. The chain couples TRBV18 to TRBJ2-5, with no clear D. In germline, CDR1 is KGHSH, CDR2 LQKENI. CDR3 length: 14 amino acids. The CDR3 is CASSPAENQETQYF. Here the CDR3 DNA reads TGTGCCAGCTCACCGGCAGAAAACCAGGAGACCCAGTACTTC.

V and J are TRBV11-2 and TRBJ2-1; 13 bases agree with TRBD2. Looked up from germline, CDR1 is SGHAT and CDR2 is FQNNGV. J gave up 6 bases and V 4 bases, and 9 bases lay outside the gene matches. The CDR3 is 17 residues long. The CDR3 bases are TGTGCCAGCAGCTCCACCCTACTAGCGGGAGGGGCCAATGAGCAGTTCTTC. Encoded protein: CASSSTLLAGGANEQFF.

The chain has TRBV28 and TRBJ1-2; D might be TRBD1 (6 bases). The germline gives CDR1 MDHEN, CDR2 SYDVKM. V was pared by 2 bases and J by 4 bases, with 11 bases between. The CDR3 is 14 residues long. DNA of the CDR3: TGTGCCAGCAGTTTACCACAGGGTACCTATGGCTACACCTTC. This sequence encodes CASSLPQGTYGYTF.

The V call is TRBV5-1, the J call TRBJ2-2; D not resolved. V lost 2 bases and J lost 2, with 10 bases in between. This CDR3 has 15 amino acids. Germline assignment: CDR1 SGHRS and CDR2 YFSETQ. The CDR3 is CASSLLPPNTGELFF. For the CDR3, the DNA is TGCGCCAGCAGCTTACTGCCTCCCAACACCGGGGAGCTGTTTTTT.

The rearrangement uses TRBV18 and TRBJ1-2; D is uncertain. The germline V gene encodes CDR1 KGHSH and CDR2 LQKENI. Trimming stripped 1 base from V and 2 bases from J, with 8 bases between. The CDR3 consists of 14 residues. This CDR3 is CASSPLEQNYGYTF. CDR3 bases: TGTGCCAGCTCACCACTAGAACAGAACTATGGCTACACCTTC.

This clone appeared a few times. The V gene is TRBV7-3, the J gene TRBJ2-3, with 10 bases matching TRBD2. The length of the CDR3 is 14 residues. The germline V gene has CDR1 SGHTA and CDR2 FQGTGA. V lost 4 bases and J lost 4; bases outside the gene matches: 2. CDR3 protein: CASSSSGSSDTQYF. The CDR3 region has the DNA TGTGCCAGCAGCTCTAGCGGGAGTTCAGATACGCAGTATTTT.

This chain uses TRBV18 with TRBJ2-7; 9 bases line up with TRBD1. V trimming: 5 bases; J trimming: 3 bases; junction bases outside the gene matches: 8. The CDR3 extends over 15 amino acids. CDR1 and CDR2 (germline): KGHSH, LQKENI. The CDR3 loop reads CASSKGQGRDYEQYF. As DNA, the CDR3 is TGTGCCAGCTCAAAGGGACAGGGTAGGGACTACGAGCAGTACTTC.

The chain couples TRBV28 to TRBJ2-6; 7 bases line up with TRBD1. V shed 4 bases, J shed 1 base, and the junction held 1 base outside the gene matches. In germline, CDR1 is MDHEN, CDR2 SYDVKM. This CDR3 contains 15 residues. The CDR3 DNA reads as TGTGCCAGCAGTTCGACAGGGTCTGGGGCCAACGTCCTGACTTTC. Its protein is CASSSTGSGANVLTF. The full variable domain, completed using reference TRBV28 and TRBJ2-6, is DVKVTQSSRYLVKRTGEKVFLECVQDMDHENMFWYRQDPGLGLRLIYFSYDVKMKEKGDIPEGYSVSREKKERFSLILESASTNQTSMYLCASSSTGSGANVLTFGAGSRLTVL.